This T cell receptor beta chain was captured in a study of response to subunit inactivated influenza vaccine. Whole-study findings and limits: There was a suggestion from the authors that each seasonal influenza vaccination recruits few new T cells.

Each CDR3 protein gets one entry after TCRdb re-called the RT-PCR reads with MiXCR. Altogether hundreds of thousands of distinct CDR3 sequences are present, roughly 20% being singletons, with the ten largest covering roughly 10%. This clonotype turned up a few times. Its target is unknown. The sample was PBMCs from blood, taken less than 6 days after vaccination. This receptor was taken from a man aged 50 or older who received an inactivated influenza vaccine.

DNA for the CDR3: TGTGCCAGCAGTTTCCGGGCTGGGGGGCAGGGACGGAATACTGAAGCTTTCTTT. It translates to CASSFRAGGQGRNTEAFF. The chain employs TRBV28 and TRBJ1-1; possibly TRBD1 for D (6 bases). V lost 3 bases to trimming and J lost 5 bases, with 25 bases between them. Looked up from germline, CDR1 is MDHEN and CDR2 is SYDVKM. CDR3 length equals 18 residues.